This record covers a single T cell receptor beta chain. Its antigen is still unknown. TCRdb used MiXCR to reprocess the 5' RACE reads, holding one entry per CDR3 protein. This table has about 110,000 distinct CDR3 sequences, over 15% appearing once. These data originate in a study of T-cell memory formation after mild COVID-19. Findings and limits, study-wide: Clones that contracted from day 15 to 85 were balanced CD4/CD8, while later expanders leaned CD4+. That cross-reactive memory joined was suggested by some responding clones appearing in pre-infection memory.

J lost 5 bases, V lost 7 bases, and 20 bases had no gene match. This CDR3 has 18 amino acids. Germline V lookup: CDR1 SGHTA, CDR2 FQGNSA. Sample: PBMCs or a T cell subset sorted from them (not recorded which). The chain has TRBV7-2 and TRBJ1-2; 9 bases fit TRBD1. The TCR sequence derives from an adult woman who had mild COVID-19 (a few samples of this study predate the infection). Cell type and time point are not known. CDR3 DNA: TGTGCCAGCACCTTGGGCCCGGACACAGGGGGCACCATATATGGCTACACCTTC. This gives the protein CASTLGPDTGGTIYGYTF.